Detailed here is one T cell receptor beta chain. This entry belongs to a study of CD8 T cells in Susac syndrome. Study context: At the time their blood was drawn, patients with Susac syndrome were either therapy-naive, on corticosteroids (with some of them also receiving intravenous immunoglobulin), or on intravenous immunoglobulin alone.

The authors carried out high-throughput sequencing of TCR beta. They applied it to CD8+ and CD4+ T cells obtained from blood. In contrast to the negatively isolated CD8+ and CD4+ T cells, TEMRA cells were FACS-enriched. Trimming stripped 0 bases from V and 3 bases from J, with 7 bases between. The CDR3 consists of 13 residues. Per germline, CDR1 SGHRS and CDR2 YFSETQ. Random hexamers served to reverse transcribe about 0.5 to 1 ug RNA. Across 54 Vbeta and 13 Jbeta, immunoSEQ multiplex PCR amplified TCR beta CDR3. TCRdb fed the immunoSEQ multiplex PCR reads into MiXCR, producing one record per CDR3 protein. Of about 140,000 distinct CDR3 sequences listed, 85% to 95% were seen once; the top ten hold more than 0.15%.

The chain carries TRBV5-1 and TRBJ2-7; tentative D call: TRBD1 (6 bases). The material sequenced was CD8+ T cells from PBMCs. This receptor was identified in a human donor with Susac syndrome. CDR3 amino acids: CASSLETGYEQYF. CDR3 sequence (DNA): TGCGCCAGCAGCTTGGAGACAGGCTACGAGCAGTACTTC.